The source of this T cell receptor beta chain is a study of beta chain features in type 1 diabetes. Germline loops: CDR1 DFQATT, CDR2 SNEGSKA (reference sequence). The CDR3 has 8 residues. V was clipped by 8 bases and J by 5 bases, with 3 bases between them. Regarding this clone: Its target is not known.

Using CD45RO/CCR7/CD25/CD127/CD95/CD27, CD4+ naive, central memory, regulatory and stem cell-like memory cells were sorted. All of the sorted populations showed purity greater than 95%. Investigators reverse transcribed all isolated RNA, so they sequenced expressed TCRB transcripts. A few million reads were obtained on average from naive, central memory and regulatory T cell samples. Sequencing used immunoSEQ multiplex PCR; TCRdb keeps in-frame clones, though not all of them. The sample lists hundreds of thousands of clones, over 12% occurring once. Overall study results and limits: Moderate but significant shortening of TCRB CDR3s was recorded in all four CD4+ subsets from Type 1 diabetes patients. The analysis here could not establish whether HLA type shapes TCRB rearrangement.

Sequencing was carried out using naive CD4+ T cells from blood. This clonotype originated in a young man with type 1 diabetes. This rearrangement joins TRBV20-1 to TRBJ1-2; D remains unclear. CDR3 sequence: CSLYGYTF. The CDR3 DNA sequence: TGCAGTCTTTATGGCTACACCTTC.